What follows describes a single T cell receptor beta chain. Its antigen is still unknown. Random-hexamer reverse transcription was applied to roughly 0.45 to 1 ug RNA. MiXCR was run by TCRdb on the immunoSEQ multiplex PCR reads, yielding one entry per CDR3 protein. The table includes approximately 25,000 distinct CDR3 sequences, around 95% detected once. This entry is derived from a study of CD8 T cells in Susac syndrome. The study, taken as a whole, reports: Susac-specific public clones were found in total CD8+ and CD8+ TEMRA repertoires, numbering 15 to 20 and five, respectively.

J was trimmed by 3 bases and V by 0 bases; bases with no gene match: 8. Germline CDR1 LGHDT, CDR2 YNNKEL (reference sequence). The CDR3 runs 17 residues. CD8+ and CD4+ T cells were negatively isolated; TEMRA cells were FACS-enriched. Sequencing was done on a sample of CD8+ T cells from PBMCs. This clonotype was sampled from a human donor with Susac syndrome. The chain recombines TRBV3-1 with TRBJ2-1; 7 bases line up with TRBD1. CDR3 nucleotide sequence: TGTGCCAGCAGCCAAGACCTCAGGGGGTTTAGCTACAATGAGCAGTTCTTC. It yields the protein CASSQDLRGFSYNEQFF.